This TCR beta chain was captured in a study of blood T cell repertoires in COVID-19. The protocol was immunoSEQ multiplex PCR, while the TCRdb copy is restricted to in-frame clones and leaves out a portion. The data hold approximately 100,000 clones, with more than 80% observed a single time. The sequence was collected from a human donor in a cohort sampled during active COVID-19. The sample was peripheral blood.

CDR3 region: CASSEGDRPGVTQYF. As DNA, the CDR3 is TGTGCCAGCAGTGAAGGAGATCGGCCGGGGGTGACCCAGTACTTC. The chain has TRBV6-1 and TRBJ2-5; weak D call: TRBD2 (6 bases). V lost 1 base and J 7 bases, leaving 16 bases between the germline ends. CDR1 and CDR2 from the germline V gene are MNHNS and SASEGT. The CDR3 contains 15 residues.